The entry below gives a single TCR beta chain sequence along with its context. The data were taken from a study of T cell responses to AZD1222 COVID-19 vaccine. Study overall: Recipients boosted at about 4 weeks or about 12 weeks are pooled.

Measured with immunoSEQ multiplex PCR; TCRdb has only the in-frame clones, and not every one. The data contain around 180,000 clones, 70% to 90% of them singletons. This CDR3 has 14 amino acids. The V gene lost 1 base and the J gene lost 4 bases, with 11 bases spanning the gap. The germline V gene encodes CDR1 SGHDN and CDR2 FVKESK. This specimen consisted of peripheral blood, obtained on day 0 of AZD1222 vaccination. The chain is built from TRBV14 and TRBJ2-7; no firm D call. This clonotype originated in an adult in good health. The DNA for the CDR3 is TGTGCCAGCAGCCAAGGGCTCGTCGGGTACGAGCAGTACTTC. Translating it yields CASSQGLVGYEQYF.